These 29 T cell receptor beta chains were all obtained from the same sample, sequenced in a study of blood T cells in healthy people across ages. A sample-barcoded 5' primer and a J-beta primer mix were used in a second PCR of roughly 6 to 11 cycles. In TCRdb, the 5' RACE reads were re-called with MiXCR into one record per CDR3 protein. The data show more than 900,000 distinct CDR3 sequences, roughly 29% seen once. Another study also made use of these data, one on T cells of mothers and their children.

Source material: blood. These receptors all come from a woman in her thirties or forties in good health.

This clonotype has a handful of counts. V is TRBV4-2 and J is TRBJ2-1; no reliable D call. CDR1 and CDR2 (germline): LGHNA, YNFKEQ. Deletions cut 0 bases from V and 0 bases from J, with 9 bases between. The CDR3 length is 16 residues. The DNA of the CDR3 is TGTGCCAGCAGCCAAGACAGGAGCTACTCCTACAATGAGCAGTTCTTC. Translation: CASSQDRSYSYNEQFF.

The CDR3 DNA sequence: TGTGCCAGTAGTATGGGAGGCCTTCCTAACAATGAGCAGTACTTC. Translation: CASSMGGLPNNEQYF. The chain is built from TRBV19 and TRBJ2-5; D is perhaps TRBD2 (6 bases). This CDR3 comprises 15 residues. Trimming removed 3 bases from V and 11 bases from J, with 22 bases in between. CDR1 is LNHDA and CDR2 is SQIVND in the germline V gene (reference sequence).

As to this clonotype: With a much larger clone just one base away, this may be a read error. V usage is TRBV9 and J usage is TRBJ2-3; D call uncertain. Germline CDR1 and CDR2: SGDLS and YYNGEE. The CDR3 runs to 15 residues. Trimming left V 3 bases short and J 2 bases short, with 13 bases between. CDR3 sequence: CASSAEGRSTDTQYF. The CDR3 DNA is TGTGCCAGCAGCGCCGAAGGACGGTCCACAGATACGCAGTATTTT.

This clonotype was counted at least ten times. The V and J genes are TRBV10-3 and TRBJ2-7; 7 bases agree with TRBD1. Germline lookup yields CDR1 ENHRY and CDR2 SYGVKD. With V trimmed by 2 bases and J by 3 bases, 7 bases remained unmatched. The CDR3 loop spans 15 amino acids. Written as DNA, the CDR3 is TGTGCCATCAGTGAGACTGGAAACAGGGGCTACGAGCAGTACTTC. Translated: CAISETGNRGYEQYF.

This clonotype was counted only a few times. At one of its ends the junction is not consistent with the germline gene, which may arise from a read error. The rearrangement links TRBV7-2 to TRBJ2-4, with D possibly matching TRBD1 (6 bases). The better agreement between TRBJ2-7 and the DNA end casts doubt on the J call. This CDR3 has 14 residues. Germline values: CDR1 SGHTA, CDR2 FQGNSA. CDR3 amino acids: CVSSSGTLLYEQYF. The CDR3 DNA reads as TGTGTCAGCAGCTCTGGGACACTCCTTTACGAGCAGTACTTC.

The rearrangement uses TRBV7-3 and TRBJ1-5, with unresolved D. Trimming removed 7 bases at V and 3 bases at J, with 7 bases between. The germline gives CDR1 SGHTA, CDR2 FQGTGA. The CDR3 spans 12 residues. The DNA for the CDR3 is TGTGCCAGCAACCAAACCAATCAGCCCCAGCATTTT. It yields the protein CASNQTNQPQHF.

The chain joins TRBV6-5 to TRBJ1-2, with a tentative D call TRBD1 (6 bases). The CDR3 consists of 16 residues. Germline V gives CDR1 MNHEY, CDR2 SVGAGI. The V end was cut by 8 bases, the J end by 5 bases, with 24 bases between. CDR3: CASRPPTGRGEYGYTF. The CDR3 nucleotides are TGTGCCAGCCGACCCCCGACAGGTCGGGGAGAATATGGCTACACCTTC.

This clonotype was seen at least ten times. This rearrangement joins TRBV29-1 to TRBJ1-2; D perhaps matches TRBD1 (6 bases). This CDR3 region has 13 residues. The germline V gene has CDR1 SQVTM and CDR2 ANQGSEA. Trimming cost V 5 bases and J 1 base, with 11 bases left between them. This chain's CDR3 is CSVRGHGNYGYTF. Here the CDR3 DNA reads TGCAGCGTTCGGGGGCATGGTAACTATGGCTACACCTTC.

The table lists this clonotype with a few counts. The chain employs TRBV7-9 and TRBJ1-2; D perhaps matches TRBD1 (5 bases). The CDR3 sequence is 13 residues long. Germline V gives CDR1 SEHNR, CDR2 FQNEAQ (reference sequence). Trimming cost V 7 bases and J 8 bases, with 17 bases left between them. CDR3 loop: CASNQDTLGGYTF. For the CDR3, the DNA is TGTGCCAGCAACCAGGACACCCTCGGGGGCTACACCTTC.

The chain carries TRBV7-2 and TRBJ2-3, with TRBD2 matching 10 bases. The V gene's germline CDR1 is SGHTA and CDR2 FQGNSA. Trimming at V came to 1 base and at J to 1 base, leaving 2 bases not matched to a gene. The CDR3 consists of 16 residues. CDR3 DNA sequence: TGTGCCAGCAGCTTAGGCAGCGGGGGGGGCACAGATACGCAGTATTTT. Its translation: CASSLGSGGGTDTQYF.

This chain joins TRBV20-1 and TRBJ2-1; TRBD2 matches 11 bases. From germline, CDR1 is DFQATT and CDR2 SNEGSKA (reference sequence). V was clipped by 2 bases and J by 5 bases; unmatched bases: 8. The CDR3 is 16 residues long. CDR3 bases: TGCAGTGCTAGATTAGCGGGAGGGCGGTCGCACAATGAGCAGTTCTTC. This translates into CSARLAGGRSHNEQFF.

This clonotype was observed a handful of times. The CDR3 bases are TGCAGCGTTGAAGGCGGGGACTACTACGAGCAGTACTTC. It encodes CSVEGGDYYEQYF. The chain combines TRBV29-1 with TRBJ2-7, with 7 bases fitting TRBD2. The trim removed 1 base at V and 3 bases at J, leaving 3 bases unmatched. CDR1 and CDR2 from the germline V gene are SQVTM and ANQGSEA. This CDR3 comprises 13 residues.

The CDR3 DNA is TGTGCCAGCAGTTTAGACAGGGGTACCTCTTGGCAGCAGTACTTC. Protein product: CASSLDRGTSWQQYF. The rearrangement links TRBV28 to TRBJ2-5, with 8 bases matching TRBD1. Losses at the gene ends were 2 bases for V and 11 bases for J; bases not matched to a gene: 13. This CDR3 is 15 amino acids long. Germline V lookup: CDR1 MDHEN, CDR2 SYDVKM.

Details on this clonotype: A much larger clone differs by one base, so this may be a read error. J is TRBJ2-1 and V is TRBV20-1, with no clear D. The CDR3 length is 15 residues. Trimming removed 1 base at V and 4 bases at J, with 14 bases between. From germline, CDR1 is DFQATT and CDR2 SNEGSKA (reference sequence). CDR3 sequence: CSARGCSELYNEQFF. CDR3 coding DNA: TGCAGTGCTAGAGGATGTTCAGAATTATACAATGAGCAGTTCTTC.

This clonotype has ten or more counts. The rearrangement joins TRBV7-9 to TRBJ2-7; D is uncertain. V lost 5 bases and J lost 6, with 14 bases in between. The CDR3 is made up of 13 amino acids. Germline CDR1 SEHNR, CDR2 FQNEAQ (reference sequence). CDR3 amino acids: CASSPFGSPEQYF. The CDR3 DNA sequence: TGTGCCAGCAGCCCCTTCGGATCCCCCGAGCAGTACTTC.

The V gene is TRBV7-2, the J gene TRBJ2-3; D perhaps matches TRBD2 (6 bases). CDR1 is SGHTA, CDR2 FQGNSA, per germline. V was cut by 2 bases and J by 1 base, with 13 bases left in between. This CDR3 spans 16 amino acids. The chain's CDR3 is CASSLQGGLGTDTQYF. The CDR3 region has the DNA TGTGCCAGCAGCTTACAGGGAGGTCTTGGCACAGATACGCAGTATTTT.

The chain carries TRBV7-8 and TRBJ2-3; D might be TRBD2 (7 bases). Germline lookup yields CDR1 SGHVS and CDR2 FQNEAQ. CDR3 length equals 16 residues. The V gene lost 3 bases and the J gene lost 6 bases, with 19 bases spanning the gap. CDR3 protein: CASSFVRVGGRDTQYF. The CDR3 coding sequence is TGTGCCAGCAGCTTCGTGAGGGTGGGGGGGCGCGATACGCAGTATTTT. Variable domain in full (rest from reference TRBV7-8 and TRBJ2-3): GAGVSQSPRYKVAKRGQDVALRCDPISGHVSLFWYQQALGQGPEFLTYFQNEAQLDKSGLPSDRFFAERPEGSVSTLKIQRTQQEDSAVYLCASSFVRVGGRDTQYFGPGTRLTVL.

Many counts were recorded for this clonotype. The genes are TRBV20-1 and TRBJ1-2, with 10 bases identical to TRBD1. Germline CDR1 and CDR2: DFQATT and SNEGSKA (reference sequence). This CDR3 has 13 residues. With 6 bases clipped from V and 5 bases from J, the junction kept 6 bases outside the gene matches. CDR3 coding DNA: TGCAGTGCCCGGGACAGGGGCATATATGGCTACACCTTC. This codes for CSARDRGIYGYTF.

The chain carries TRBV2 and TRBJ2-1; no reliable D call. The CDR3 runs 12 residues. V was clipped by 7 bases and J by 9 bases, with 13 bases between them. CDR1 and CDR2 (germline): SNHLY, FYNNEI. The CDR3 region has the DNA TGTGCCAGCACGGAACCTCCCCGTGAGCAGTTCTTC. It encodes CASTEPPREQFF.

V is TRBV2 and J is TRBJ2-3, with 7 nucleotides matching TRBD1. The length of the CDR3 is 15 residues. The trim removed 6 bases at V and 4 bases at J, leaving 10 bases unmatched. Germline values: CDR1 SNHLY, CDR2 FYNNEI. CDR3: CASRANRGAADTQYF. CDR3 nucleotide sequence: TGTGCCAGCAGGGCAAACAGGGGAGCCGCAGATACGCAGTATTTT.

This clonotype has ten or more counts. The genes are TRBV15 and TRBJ2-7, with D possibly being TRBD2 (6 bases). CDR3 length: 13 amino acids. Trimming pared 5 bases from V and 1 base from J, leaving 9 bases between. Germline CDR1 reads LNHNV; CDR2 reads YYDKDF (reference sequence). The DNA of the CDR3 is TGTGCCACCAGCGGGGGACTTTCCTACGAGCAGTACTTC. It yields the protein CATSGGLSYEQYF.

The V call is TRBV14, the J call TRBJ1-2; D not certain. Germline CDR1 reads SGHDN; CDR2 reads FVKESK. This CDR3 is 14 amino acids long. V lost 4 bases and J 3 bases, leaving 12 bases between the germline ends. The CDR3 nucleotides are TGTGCCAGCAGCCCGCTTCTTGGGGACTATGGCTACACCTTC. Translating it yields CASSPLLGDYGYTF. Using reference TRBV14 and TRBJ1-2 for the parts outside the CDR3, the full variable domain is EAGVTQFPSHSVIEKGQTVTLRCDPISGHDNLYWYRRVMGKEIKFLLHFVKESKQDESGMPNNRFLAERTGGTYSTLKVQPAELEDSGVYFCASSPLLGDYGYTFGSGTRLTVV.

The chain is built from TRBV20-1 and TRBJ2-7; 9 bases fit TRBD2. The length of the CDR3 is 14 residues. Germline lookup yields CDR1 DFQATT and CDR2 SNEGSKA (reference sequence). Trimming at V came to 5 bases and at J to 0 bases, leaving 5 bases not matched to a gene. CDR3 coding DNA: TGCAGTGCTGGGACTAGCCAGAGCTCCTACGAGCAGTACTTC. As protein: CSAGTSQSSYEQYF.

Comment on this clonotype: A read error may explain this, as a much larger clone is one base away. This chain connects TRBV12-3 or TRBV12-4 to TRBJ2-1; 7 bases are a match to TRBD1. The CDR3 consists of 15 residues. Trimming at V came to 6 bases and at J to 7 bases, leaving 12 bases not matched to a gene. Here the CDR3 reads CASSPDRACVNEQFF. Written as DNA, the CDR3 is TGTGCCAGCAGCCCTGACAGGGCCTGTGTGAATGAGCAGTTCTTC.

Comment on this clonotype: The junction does not match germline at one end; this may be a read error. This rearrangement joins TRBV5-1 to TRBJ1-1, with a possible D match to TRBD1 (5 bases). This CDR3 region has 16 residues. Germline V gene data show CDR1 as SGHRS and CDR2 as YFSETQ. The CDR3 DNA follows: TGCGTCAGCAGCGCAGCAGGGAGTTCCGGGAACACTGAAGCTTTCTTT. Translating gives CVSSAAGSSGNTEAFF.

This clonotype was counted once. This clone may be a read error of a much larger clone one base away. The chain employs TRBV4-1 and TRBJ1-2; 9 positions match TRBD1. The germline V gene has CDR1 MGHRA and CDR2 YSYEKL. This CDR3 region has 17 residues. The CDR3 nucleotides read TGCGCCAACAGCCAGGCCGGGACAGGGAACGATTACTATGGCTACACCTTC. It is translated as CANSQAGTGNDYYGYTF.

This clonotype was seen many times. The chain combines TRBV12-3 or TRBV12-4 with TRBJ2-7, with TRBD1 matching 7 bases. The length of the CDR3 is 15 residues. The J segment lost 1 base and the V segment lost 4 bases, leaving 7 bases of the junction unmatched. For the CDR3, the DNA is TGTGCCAGCAGTTCAAATCGACAGGGTTCCTACGAGCAGTACTTC. Protein: CASSSNRQGSYEQYF.

A few counts support this clonotype. Germline and junction disagree at one end, which may indicate a read error. In DNA, the CDR3 is TGTGCCAGCAGCCTCGGGACAGCGGGACACTATGGCTGCACCTTC. This sequence encodes CASSLGTAGHYGCTF. V is TRBV5-6 and J is TRBJ1-2; TRBD1 matches 7 bases. The CDR3 is made up of 15 amino acids. From germline, CDR1 is SGHDT and CDR2 YYEEEE.

This chain uses TRBV12-3 or TRBV12-4 with TRBJ1-1, with a possible D match to TRBD1 (5 bases). This CDR3 has 13 amino acids. Trimming took 3 bases from V and 9 from J, leaving 14 bases between them. The CDR3 loop reads CASSLGRGVKAFF. The DNA of the CDR3 is TGTGCCAGCAGTTTGGGCCGGGGGGTTAAAGCTTTCTTT.